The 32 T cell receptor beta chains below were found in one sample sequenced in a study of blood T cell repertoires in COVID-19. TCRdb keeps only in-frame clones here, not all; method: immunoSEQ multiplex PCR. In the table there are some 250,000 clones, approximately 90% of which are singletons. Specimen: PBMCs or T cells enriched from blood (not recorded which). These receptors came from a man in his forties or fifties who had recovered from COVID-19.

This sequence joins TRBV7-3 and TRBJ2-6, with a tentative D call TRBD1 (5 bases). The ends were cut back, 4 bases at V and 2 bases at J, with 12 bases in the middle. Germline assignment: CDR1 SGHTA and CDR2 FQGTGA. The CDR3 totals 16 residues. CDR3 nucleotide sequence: TGTGCCAGCAGCTCGCAGACAGTGACTGGGGCCAACGTCCTGACTTTC. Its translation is CASSSQTVTGANVLTF.

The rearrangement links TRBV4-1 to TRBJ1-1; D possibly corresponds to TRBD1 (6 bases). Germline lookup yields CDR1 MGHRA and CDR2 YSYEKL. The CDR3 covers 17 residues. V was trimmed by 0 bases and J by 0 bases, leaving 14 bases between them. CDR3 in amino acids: CASSQDPGVFMNTEAFF. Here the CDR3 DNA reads TGCGCCAGCAGCCAAGATCCAGGGGTGTTTATGAACACTGAAGCTTTCTTT.

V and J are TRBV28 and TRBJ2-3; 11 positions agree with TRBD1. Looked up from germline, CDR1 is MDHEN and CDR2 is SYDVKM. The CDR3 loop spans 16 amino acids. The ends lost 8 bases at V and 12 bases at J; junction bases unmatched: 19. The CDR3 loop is CASLSRRDRGTRGQYF. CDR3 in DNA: TGTGCCAGCCTAAGTCGGAGGGACAGGGGGACTAGAGGACAGTATTTT.

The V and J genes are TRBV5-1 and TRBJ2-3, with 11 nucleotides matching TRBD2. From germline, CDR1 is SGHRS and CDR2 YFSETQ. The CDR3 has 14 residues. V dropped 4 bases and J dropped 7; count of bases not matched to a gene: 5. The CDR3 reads CASSILAGGNTQYF. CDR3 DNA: TGCGCCAGCAGCATTCTAGCGGGAGGAAATACGCAGTATTTT.

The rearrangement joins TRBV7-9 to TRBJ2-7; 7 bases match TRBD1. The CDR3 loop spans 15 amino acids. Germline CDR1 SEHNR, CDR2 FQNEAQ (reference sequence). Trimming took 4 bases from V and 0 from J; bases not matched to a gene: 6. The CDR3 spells CASSSDRTTSYEQYF. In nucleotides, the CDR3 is TGTGCCAGCAGCTCGGACAGGACGACCTCCTACGAGCAGTACTTC.

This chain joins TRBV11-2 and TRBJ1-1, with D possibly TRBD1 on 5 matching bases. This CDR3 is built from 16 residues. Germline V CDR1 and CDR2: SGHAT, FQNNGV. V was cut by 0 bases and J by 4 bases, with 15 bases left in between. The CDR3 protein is CASSLEWGRATTEAFF. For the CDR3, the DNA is TGTGCCAGCAGCTTAGAATGGGGCAGGGCGACCACTGAAGCTTTCTTT.

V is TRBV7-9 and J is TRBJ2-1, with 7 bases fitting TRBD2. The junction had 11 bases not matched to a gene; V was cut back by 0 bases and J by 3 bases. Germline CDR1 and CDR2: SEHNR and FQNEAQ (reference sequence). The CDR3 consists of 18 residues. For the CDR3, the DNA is TGTGCCAGCAGCTTAGCTTCGTGGGAGGGAGGCTACTACAATGAGCAGTTCTTC. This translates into CASSLASWEGGYYNEQFF. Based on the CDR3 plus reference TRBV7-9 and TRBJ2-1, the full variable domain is DTGVSQNPRHKITKRGQNVTFRCDPISEHNRLYWYRQTLGQGPEFLTYFQNEAQLEKSRLLSDRFSAERPKGSFSTLEIQRTEQGDSAMYLCASSLASWEGGYYNEQFFGPGTRLTVL.

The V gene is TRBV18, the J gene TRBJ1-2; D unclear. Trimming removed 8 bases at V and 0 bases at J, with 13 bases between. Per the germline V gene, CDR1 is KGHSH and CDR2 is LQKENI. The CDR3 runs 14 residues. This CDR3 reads CASQESGTNYGYTF. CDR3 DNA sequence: TGTGCCAGCCAAGAATCGGGTACTAACTATGGCTACACCTTC.

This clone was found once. CDR3 residues: CASSLAGFNYNEQFF. In nucleotides, the CDR3 is TGTGCCAGCAGTTTAGCGGGATTTAACTACAATGAGCAGTTCTTC. The rearrangement joins TRBV27 to TRBJ2-1; TRBD2 might be the D (6 bases). The germline gives CDR1 MNHEY, CDR2 SMNVEV (reference sequence). V gave up 2 bases and J gave up 3 bases, with 11 bases separating them. The CDR3 consists of 15 residues.

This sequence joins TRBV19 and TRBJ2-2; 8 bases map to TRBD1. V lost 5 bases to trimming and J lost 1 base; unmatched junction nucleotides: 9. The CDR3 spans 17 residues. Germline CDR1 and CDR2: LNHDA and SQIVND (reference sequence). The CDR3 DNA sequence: TGTGCCAGTAGTCTCCCTGGACAGGGTAGGAACACCGGGGAGCTGTTTTTT. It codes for CASSLPGQGRNTGELFF.

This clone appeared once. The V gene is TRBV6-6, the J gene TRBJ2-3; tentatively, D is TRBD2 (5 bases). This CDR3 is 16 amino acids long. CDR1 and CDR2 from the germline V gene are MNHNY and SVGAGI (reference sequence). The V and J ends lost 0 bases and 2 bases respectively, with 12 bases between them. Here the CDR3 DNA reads TGTGCCAGCAGTTACTCCGTGATGGGAGTCACAGATACGCAGTATTTT. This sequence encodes CASSYSVMGVTDTQYF.

The CDR3 here is CASSPGTSGGTRETQYF. CDR3 nucleotide sequence: TGCGCCAGCAGCCCTGGGACTAGCGGGGGGACCCGAGAGACCCAGTACTTC. The chain recombines TRBV5-1 with TRBJ2-5, with 15 bases identical to TRBD2. The CDR3 spans 17 residues. V trimming: 4 bases; J trimming: 4 bases; junction bases outside the gene matches: 8. Germline loops: CDR1 SGHRS, CDR2 YFSETQ.

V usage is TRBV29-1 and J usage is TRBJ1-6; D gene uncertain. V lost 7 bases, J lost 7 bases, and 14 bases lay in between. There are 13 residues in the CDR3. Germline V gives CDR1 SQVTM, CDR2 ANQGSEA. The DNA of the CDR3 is TGCAGCGCCTCCCGGGAGCTGAATTCACCCCTCCACTTT. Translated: CSASRELNSPLHF.

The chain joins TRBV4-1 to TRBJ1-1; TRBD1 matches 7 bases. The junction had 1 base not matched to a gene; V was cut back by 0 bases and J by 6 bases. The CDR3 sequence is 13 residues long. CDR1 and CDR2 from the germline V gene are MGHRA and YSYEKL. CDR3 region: CASSQEGTAEAFF. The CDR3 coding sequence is TGCGCCAGCAGCCAAGAGGGGACAGCTGAAGCTTTCTTT.

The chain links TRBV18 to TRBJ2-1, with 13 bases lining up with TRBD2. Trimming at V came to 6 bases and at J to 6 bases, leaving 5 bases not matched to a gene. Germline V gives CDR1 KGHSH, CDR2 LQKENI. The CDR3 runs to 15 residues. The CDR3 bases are TGTGCCAGCTCCCAAGGGACTAGCGGGGTCAATGAGCAGTTCTTC. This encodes CASSQGTSGVNEQFF. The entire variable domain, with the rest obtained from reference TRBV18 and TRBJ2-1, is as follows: NAGVMQNPRHLVRRRGQEARLRCSPMKGHSHVYWYRQLPEEGLKFMVYLQKENIIDESGMPKERFSAEFPKEGPSILRIQQVVRGDSAAYFCASSQGTSGVNEQFFGPGTRLTVL.

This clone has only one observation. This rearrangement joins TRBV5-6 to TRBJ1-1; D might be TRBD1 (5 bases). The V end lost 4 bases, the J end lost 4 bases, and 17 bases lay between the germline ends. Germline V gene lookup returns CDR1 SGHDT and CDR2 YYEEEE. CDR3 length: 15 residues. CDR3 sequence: CASSGKGTSGTEAFF. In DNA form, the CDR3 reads TGTGCCAGCAGCGGGAAGGGGACTTCAGGCACTGAAGCTTTCTTT.

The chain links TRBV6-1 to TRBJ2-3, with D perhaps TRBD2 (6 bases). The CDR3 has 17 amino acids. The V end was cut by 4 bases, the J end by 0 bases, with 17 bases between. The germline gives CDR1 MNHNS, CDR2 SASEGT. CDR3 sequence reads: CASSGPYSGASTDTQYF. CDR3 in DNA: TGTGCCAGCAGTGGGCCTTATAGCGGAGCTAGCACAGATACGCAGTATTTT.

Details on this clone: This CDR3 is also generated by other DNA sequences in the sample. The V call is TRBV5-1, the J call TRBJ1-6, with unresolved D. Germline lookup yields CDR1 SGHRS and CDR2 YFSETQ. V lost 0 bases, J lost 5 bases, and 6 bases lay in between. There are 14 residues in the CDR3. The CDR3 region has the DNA TGCGCCAGCAGCTTGGGTCAGAATAATTCACCCCTCCACTTT. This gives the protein CASSLGQNNSPLHF.

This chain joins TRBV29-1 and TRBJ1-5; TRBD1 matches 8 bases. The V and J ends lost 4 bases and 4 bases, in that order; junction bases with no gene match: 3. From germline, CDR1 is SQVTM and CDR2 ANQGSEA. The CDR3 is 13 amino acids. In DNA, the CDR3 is TGCAGCGTTGTTACAGGGGGGAATCAGCCCCAGCATTTT. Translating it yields CSVVTGGNQPQHF.

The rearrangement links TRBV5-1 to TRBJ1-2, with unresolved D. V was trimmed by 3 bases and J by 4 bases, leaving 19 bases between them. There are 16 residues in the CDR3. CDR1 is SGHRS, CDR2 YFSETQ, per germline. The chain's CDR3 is CASSSATLQRPYGYTF. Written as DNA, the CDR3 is TGCGCCAGCAGCTCGGCGACTTTACAGCGGCCCTATGGCTACACCTTC.

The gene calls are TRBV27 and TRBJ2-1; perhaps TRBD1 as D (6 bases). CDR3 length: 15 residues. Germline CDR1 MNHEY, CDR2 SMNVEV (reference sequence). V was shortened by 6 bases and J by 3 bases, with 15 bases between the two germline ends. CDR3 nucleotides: TGTGCCAGCAGGCCGGGACAAAGAATCTACAATGAGCAGTTCTTC. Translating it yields CASRPGQRIYNEQFF.

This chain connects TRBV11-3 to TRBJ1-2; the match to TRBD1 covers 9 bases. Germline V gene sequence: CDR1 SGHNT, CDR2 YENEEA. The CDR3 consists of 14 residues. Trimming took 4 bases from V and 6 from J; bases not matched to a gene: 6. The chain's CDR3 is CASSSGTGINGYTF. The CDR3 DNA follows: TGTGCCAGCAGCTCCGGGACAGGGATTAATGGCTACACCTTC.

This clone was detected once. CDR3 protein: CASRSWTGANSPLHF. The CDR3 DNA follows: TGTGCCAGCAGATCCTGGACAGGGGCTAATTCACCCCTCCACTTT. V usage is TRBV5-6 and J usage is TRBJ1-6; 9 bases are a match to TRBD1. Unmatched junction bases numbered 6, after V lost 5 bases and J lost 6 bases. The CDR3 is made up of 15 amino acids. Germline V gene data show CDR1 as SGHDT and CDR2 as YYEEEE.

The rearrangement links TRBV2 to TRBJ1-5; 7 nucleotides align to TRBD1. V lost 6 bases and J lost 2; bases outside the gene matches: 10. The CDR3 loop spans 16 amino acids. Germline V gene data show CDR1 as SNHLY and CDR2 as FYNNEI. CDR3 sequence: CASRELQGMGNQPQHF. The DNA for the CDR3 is TGTGCCAGCAGGGAATTACAGGGGATGGGCAATCAGCCCCAGCATTTT.

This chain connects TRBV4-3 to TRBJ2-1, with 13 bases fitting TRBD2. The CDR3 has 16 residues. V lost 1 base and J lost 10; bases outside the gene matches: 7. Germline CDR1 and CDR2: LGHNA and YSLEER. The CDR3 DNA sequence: TGCGCCAGCAGCCAAGTAGGACTAGCGGGAGCAAGCGAGCAGTTCTTC. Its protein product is CASSQVGLAGASEQFF.

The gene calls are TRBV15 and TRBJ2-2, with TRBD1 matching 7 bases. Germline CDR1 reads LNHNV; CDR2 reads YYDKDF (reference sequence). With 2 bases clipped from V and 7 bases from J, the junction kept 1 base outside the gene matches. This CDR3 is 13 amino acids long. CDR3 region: CATSRSGGGELFF. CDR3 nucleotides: TGTGCCACCAGCAGATCAGGGGGCGGGGAGCTGTTTTTT.

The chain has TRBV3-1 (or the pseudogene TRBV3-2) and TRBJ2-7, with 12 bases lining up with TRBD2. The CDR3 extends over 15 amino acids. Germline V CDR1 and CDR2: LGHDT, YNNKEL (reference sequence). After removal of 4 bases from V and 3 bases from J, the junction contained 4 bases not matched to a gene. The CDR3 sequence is CASSRLAGESYEQYF. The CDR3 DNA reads TGTGCCAGCAGCCGACTAGCGGGGGAAAGCTACGAGCAGTACTTC.

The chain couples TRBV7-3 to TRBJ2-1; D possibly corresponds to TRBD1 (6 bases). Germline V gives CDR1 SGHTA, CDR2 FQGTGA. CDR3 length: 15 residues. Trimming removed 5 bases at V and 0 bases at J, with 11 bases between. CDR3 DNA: TGTGCCAGCAGCCGGGACAAGAGCTCCTACAATGAGCAGTTCTTC. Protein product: CASSRDKSSYNEQFF.

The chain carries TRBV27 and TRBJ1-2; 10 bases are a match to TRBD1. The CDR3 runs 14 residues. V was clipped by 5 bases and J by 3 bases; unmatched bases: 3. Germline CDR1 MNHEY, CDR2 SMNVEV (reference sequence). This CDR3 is CASSIGTGDYGYTF. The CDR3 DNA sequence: TGTGCCAGCAGTATCGGGACAGGGGACTATGGCTACACCTTC.

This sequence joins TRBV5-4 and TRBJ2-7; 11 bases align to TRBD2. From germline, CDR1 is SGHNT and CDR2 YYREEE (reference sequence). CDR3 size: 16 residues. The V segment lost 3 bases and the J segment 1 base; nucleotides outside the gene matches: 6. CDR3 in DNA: TGTGCCAGCAGCTCTATAGCGGGAGGGAGGTCCTACGAGCAGTACTTC. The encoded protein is CASSSIAGGRSYEQYF.

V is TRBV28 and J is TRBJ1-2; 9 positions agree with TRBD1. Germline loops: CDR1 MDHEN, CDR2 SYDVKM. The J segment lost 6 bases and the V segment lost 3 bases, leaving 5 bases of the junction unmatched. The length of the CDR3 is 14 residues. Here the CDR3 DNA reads TGTGCCAGCAGTTTGGTTGGGACAGGGAATGGCTACACCTTC. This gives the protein CASSLVGTGNGYTF.

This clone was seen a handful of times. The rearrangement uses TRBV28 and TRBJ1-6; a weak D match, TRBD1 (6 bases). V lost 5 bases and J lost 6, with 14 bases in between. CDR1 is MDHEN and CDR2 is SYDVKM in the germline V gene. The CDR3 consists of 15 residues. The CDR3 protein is CASSRSTGSNSPLHF. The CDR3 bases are TGTGCCAGCAGTCGATCAACAGGGTCTAATTCACCCCTCCACTTT.